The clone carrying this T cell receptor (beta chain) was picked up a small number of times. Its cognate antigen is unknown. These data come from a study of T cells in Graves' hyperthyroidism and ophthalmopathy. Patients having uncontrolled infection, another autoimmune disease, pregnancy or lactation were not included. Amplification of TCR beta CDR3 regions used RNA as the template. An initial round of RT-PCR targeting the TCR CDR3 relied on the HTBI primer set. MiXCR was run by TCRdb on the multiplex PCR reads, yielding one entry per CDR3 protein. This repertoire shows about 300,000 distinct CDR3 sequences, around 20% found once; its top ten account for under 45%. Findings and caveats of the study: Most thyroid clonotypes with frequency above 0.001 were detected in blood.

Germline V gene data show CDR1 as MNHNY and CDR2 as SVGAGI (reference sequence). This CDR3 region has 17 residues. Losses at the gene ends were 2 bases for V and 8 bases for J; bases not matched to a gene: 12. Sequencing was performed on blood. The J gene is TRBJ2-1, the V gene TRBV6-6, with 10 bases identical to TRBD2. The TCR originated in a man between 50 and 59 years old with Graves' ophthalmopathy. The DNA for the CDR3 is TGTGCCAGCAGTTACGGGGCTAGCGGGAGTCGGGGGGATGAGCAGTTCTTC. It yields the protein CASSYGASGSRGDEQFF.